This entry lists 10 T cell receptor beta chains sequenced from one sample in a study of read filtering for tumor transcriptome and immune sequencing. From 300 to 450 ng of RNA, a library with molecular barcoded alpha/delta and beta/gamma adaptors was made. TCRdb re-called the reads through MiXCR, storing one row per CDR3 protein. The profile covers tens of thousands of distinct CDR3 sequences, with roughly 19% appearing a single time and 15% taken by the ten largest. Input material: a population of CD138-negative cells sorted from bone marrow. These receptor sequences come from a donor over 35 with multiple myeloma.

V is TRBV29-1 and J is TRBJ2-1; TRBD2 aligns across 7 bases. Germline V lookup: CDR1 SQVTM, CDR2 ANQGSEA. The CDR3 consists of 15 residues. With V trimmed by 2 bases and J by 5 bases, 9 bases remained unmatched. CDR3 residues: CSVELVAAGDNEQFF. In DNA, the CDR3 is TGCAGCGTTGAACTAGTTGCGGCGGGAGACAATGAGCAGTTCTTC.

The chain links TRBV20-1 to TRBJ2-1; the D gene could be TRBD1 or TRBD2 (5 bases each). The V end was cut by 6 bases, the J end by 8 bases, with 20 bases between. Germline V CDR1 and CDR2: DFQATT, SNEGSKA (reference sequence). This CDR3 has 14 residues. The CDR3 loop reads CSAELGTGVDEQFF. CDR3 in DNA: TGCAGTGCCGAATTAGGGACCGGGGTCGATGAGCAGTTCTTC.

The chain has TRBV18 and TRBJ1-5; 7 bases are a match to TRBD1. CDR1 and CDR2 (germline): KGHSH, LQKENI. V shed 5 bases, J shed 3 bases, and the junction held 7 bases outside the gene matches. This CDR3 comprises 15 residues. The CDR3 region has the DNA TGTGCCAGCTCATTTGGGACAGCGAACAATCAGCCCCAGCATTTT. Its protein is CASSFGTANNQPQHF.

This clonotype was seen repeatedly, ten times or more. This sequence joins TRBV20-1 and TRBJ1-2; 7 bases are shared with TRBD1. CDR1 is DFQATT and CDR2 is SNEGSKA in the germline V gene (reference sequence). V was clipped by 5 bases and J by 1 base; unmatched bases: 4. The CDR3 has 13 residues. The CDR3 DNA reads TGCAGTGCTCAGACAGGGTTTAACTATGGCTACACCTTC. Its translation: CSAQTGFNYGYTF.

The gene calls are TRBV20-1 and TRBJ2-3, with 9 bases fitting TRBD2. The CDR3 totals 16 residues. Germline V gene lookup returns CDR1 DFQATT and CDR2 SNEGSKA (reference sequence). V was pared by 1 base and J by 1 base, with 6 bases of the junction left unmatched. CDR3 sequence reads: CSARVPAGGRTDTQYF. CDR3 in DNA: TGCAGTGCTAGAGTGCCAGCGGGAGGACGCACAGATACGCAGTATTTT.

This clonotype has a count of ten or more. The J gene is TRBJ1-4, the V gene TRBV2; weak D call: TRBD1 (5 bases). The CDR3 sequence is 14 residues long. Per germline, CDR1 SNHLY and CDR2 FYNNEI. V lost 6 bases and J lost 4, with 12 bases in between. CDR3 bases: TGTGCCAGCAGCGGACGGGGGGTTAATGAAAAACTGTTTTTT. It translates to CASSGRGVNEKLFF.

The sample holds one count of this clonotype. The rearrangement links TRBV7-2 to TRBJ1-1; TRBD1 is a possible D gene (6 bases). This CDR3 comprises 16 residues. V lost 1 base to trimming and J lost 8 bases, with 20 bases between them. From germline, CDR1 is SGHTA and CDR2 FQGNSA. The CDR3 nucleotides are TGTGCCAGCAGCTTAGTGATTTCGGGACATGGAAGAGAAGCTTTCTTT. This translates into CASSLVISGHGREAFF. The complete variable domain, with remaining parts taken from reference TRBV7-2 and TRBJ1-1, reads GAGVSQSPSNKVTEKGKDVELRCDPISGHTALYWYRQSLGQGLEFLIYFQGNSAPDKSGLPSDRFSAERTGGSVSTLTIQRTQQEDSAVYLCASSLVISGHGREAFFGQGTRLTVV.

This clonotype was seen at least ten times. The rearrangement links TRBV6-2 or TRBV6-3 to TRBJ1-5; D not resolved. Germline loops: CDR1 MNHEY, CDR2 SVGEGT. With 5 bases removed from V and 0 bases from J, the gap between germline ends came to 17 bases. This CDR3 is built from 17 residues. CDR3 sequence reads: CASSRLHGQYSNQPQHF. The DNA of the CDR3 is TGTGCCAGCAGTCGACTTCACGGCCAATATAGCAATCAGCCCCAGCATTTT.

A word on this clonotype: A much larger clone lies a single base off, so this may be a read error. The rearrangement links TRBV2 to TRBJ1-1; 7 bases line up with TRBD1. The CDR3 consists of 12 residues. V gave up 7 bases and J gave up 6 bases; unmatched junction bases: 5. Per germline, CDR1 SNHLY and CDR2 FYNNEI. The CDR3 is CASTATGPEAFF. CDR3 sequence (DNA): TGTGCCAGCACAGCGACAGGGCCTGAAGCTTTCTTT.

This clonotype was seen a few times. CDR3 sequence reads: CASSLGNAYSSYNEQFF. As DNA, the CDR3 is TGTGCCAGCAGTTTAGGGAACGCCTACAGCTCCTACAATGAGCAGTTCTTC. The gene calls are TRBV28 and TRBJ2-1; D is unresolved. This CDR3 is built from 17 residues. CDR1 and CDR2 from the germline V gene are MDHEN and SYDVKM. The germline V and J ends were trimmed by 2 bases and 0 bases, with 14 bases remaining between them.